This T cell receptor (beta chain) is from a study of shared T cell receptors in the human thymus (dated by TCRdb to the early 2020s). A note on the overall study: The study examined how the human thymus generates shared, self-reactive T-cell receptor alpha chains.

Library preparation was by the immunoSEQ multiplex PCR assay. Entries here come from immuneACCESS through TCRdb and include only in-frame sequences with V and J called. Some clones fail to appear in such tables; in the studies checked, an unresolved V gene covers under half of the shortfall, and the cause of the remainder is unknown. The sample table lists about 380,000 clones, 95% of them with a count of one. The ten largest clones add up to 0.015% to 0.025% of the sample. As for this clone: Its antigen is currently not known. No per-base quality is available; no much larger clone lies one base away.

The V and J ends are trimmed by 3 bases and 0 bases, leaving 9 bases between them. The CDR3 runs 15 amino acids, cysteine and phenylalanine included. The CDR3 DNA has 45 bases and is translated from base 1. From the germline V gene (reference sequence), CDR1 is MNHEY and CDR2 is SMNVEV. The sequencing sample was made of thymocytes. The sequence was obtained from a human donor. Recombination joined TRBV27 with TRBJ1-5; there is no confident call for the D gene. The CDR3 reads CASSLRGASNQPQHF. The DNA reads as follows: TGTGCCAGCAGTTTGAGAGGTGCTAGCAATCAGCCCCAGCATTTT.